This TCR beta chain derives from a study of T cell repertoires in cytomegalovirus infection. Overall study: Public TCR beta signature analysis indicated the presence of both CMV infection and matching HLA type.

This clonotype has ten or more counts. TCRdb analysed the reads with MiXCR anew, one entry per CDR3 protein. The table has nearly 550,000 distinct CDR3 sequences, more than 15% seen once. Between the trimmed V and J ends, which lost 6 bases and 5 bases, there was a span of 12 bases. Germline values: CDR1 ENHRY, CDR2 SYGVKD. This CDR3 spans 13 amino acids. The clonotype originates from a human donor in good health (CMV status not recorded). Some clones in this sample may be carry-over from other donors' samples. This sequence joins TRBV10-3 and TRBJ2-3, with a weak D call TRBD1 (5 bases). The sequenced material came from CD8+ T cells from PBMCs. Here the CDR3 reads CAISVKQEDTQYF. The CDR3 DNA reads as TGTGCCATCAGCGTTAAACAGGAAGATACGCAGTATTTT.